What follows are 15 T cell receptor beta chains derived from one specimen sequenced in a study of T cells in narcolepsy. TCRdb's table, derived via immunoSEQ multiplex PCR, lists solely in-frame clones and lacks some. The table lists 27,000 or so clones, roughly four fifths of them singletons. The sample was CD45RA- memory CD4+ T cells from PBMCs. The origin of the receptors is a human donor with narcolepsy.

V gene TRBV2 combines with J gene TRBJ1-2; possible D gene TRBD1, 5 bases. The V gene's germline CDR1 is SNHLY and CDR2 FYNNEI. V was trimmed by 5 bases and J by 5 bases, leaving 21 bases between them. The CDR3 loop spans 16 amino acids. CDR3 nucleotides: TGTGCCAGCAGTCCCGACAGACTCGACGATCAATATGGCTACACCTTC. Amino acids: CASSPDRLDDQYGYTF.

The chain links TRBV15 to TRBJ2-2; D is unresolved. There are 13 residues in the CDR3. The V end lost 5 bases, the J end lost 6 bases, and 10 bases lay between the germline ends. Germline CDR1 and CDR2: LNHNV and YYDKDF (reference sequence). CDR3 protein: CATSSRLAGELFF. Written as DNA, the CDR3 is TGTGCCACCAGCTCTCGTCTGGCCGGGGAGCTGTTTTTT.

The rearrangement joins TRBV7-6 to TRBJ2-7; possibly TRBD1 for D (6 bases). This CDR3 is built from 14 residues. The V end lost 1 base, the J end lost 4 bases, and 11 bases lay between the germline ends. Germline V CDR1 and CDR2: SGHVS, FNYEAQ. CDR3 nucleotides: TGTGCCAGCAGCTTAGGCTCAGGGGAATACGAGCAGTACTTC. Protein product: CASSLGSGEYEQYF.

V and J are TRBV27 and TRBJ2-1; 8 bases are a match to TRBD1. Germline V CDR1 and CDR2: MNHEY, SMNVEV (reference sequence). The junction had 8 bases not matched to a gene; V was cut back by 5 bases and J by 8 bases. This CDR3 region has 14 residues. CDR3 amino acids: CASSPSWTGHEQFF. For the CDR3, the DNA is TGTGCCAGCAGTCCCTCATGGACAGGGCATGAGCAGTTCTTC.

In DNA, the CDR3 is TGTGCCAGCAGCTTAGAGTCCGGGCCTTCCTACGAGCAGTACTTC. Encoded protein: CASSLESGPSYEQYF. This chain joins TRBV7-9 and TRBJ2-7; D remains ambiguous. V was trimmed by 1 base and J by 1 base, leaving 11 bases between them. The CDR3 has 15 residues. CDR1 SEHNR and CDR2 FQNEAQ come from the germline V gene (reference sequence). Looking up the rest from reference TRBV7-9 and TRBJ2-7 gives the full variable domain: DTGVSQNPRHKITKRGQNVTFRCDPISEHNRLYWYRQTLGQGPEFLTYFQNEAQLEKSRLLSDRFSAERPKGSFSTLEIQRTEQGDSAMYLCASSLESGPSYEQYFGPGTRLTVT.

This sequence joins TRBV29-1 and TRBJ1-4; TRBD1 aligns across 8 bases. Germline values: CDR1 SQVTM, CDR2 ANQGSEA. The CDR3 runs 13 residues. Germline trimming cut 6 bases from V and 7 bases from J; bases unmatched to any gene: 7. CDR3 amino acids: CSVRPGQAEKLFF. The CDR3 coding sequence is TGCAGCGTCCGACCGGGACAGGCTGAAAAACTGTTTTTT.

The gene calls are TRBV10-3 and TRBJ2-1, with D maybe TRBD2 (5 bases). V gave up 0 bases and J gave up 4 bases, with 13 bases separating them. The germline V gene has CDR1 ENHRY and CDR2 SYGVKD. The CDR3 is made up of 16 amino acids. The CDR3 nucleotides are TGTGCCATCAGTGAGTCGACTCTAGCTACATACAATGAGCAGTTCTTC. Its translation is CAISESTLATYNEQFF.

The V gene is TRBV9, the J gene TRBJ2-5; no definite D call. Trimming cost V 0 bases and J 7 bases, with 13 bases left between them. The V gene's germline CDR1 is SGDLS and CDR2 YYNGEE. The CDR3 is 14 amino acids. CDR3 coding DNA: TGTGCCAGCAGCGTAGAGCAGGTCCTAGGGACCCAGTACTTC. Translation gives CASSVEQVLGTQYF.

This chain joins TRBV7-8 and TRBJ2-2, with 7 bases fitting TRBD1. CDR1 and CDR2 (germline): SGHVS, FQNEAQ. The CDR3 covers 18 residues. Trimming took 2 bases from V and 0 from J; bases not matched to a gene: 9. The CDR3 region is CASSLLNRQGSNTGELFF. CDR3 in DNA: TGTGCCAGCAGCTTACTCAATAGACAGGGATCGAACACCGGGGAGCTGTTTTTT.

The sample holds one count of this clone. The chain carries TRBV10-1 and TRBJ2-7; 11 nucleotides line up with TRBD2. This CDR3 region has 14 residues. V trimming: 4 bases; J trimming: 1 base; junction bases outside the gene matches: 0. Per germline, CDR1 WNHNN and CDR2 SYGVQD (reference sequence). The DNA of the CDR3 is TGCGCCAGCAGTGGACTAGCGGGGTCCTACGAGCAGTACTTC. The encoded protein is CASSGLAGSYEQYF.

This clone was recorded only once. The rearrangement uses TRBV4-1 and TRBJ2-1, with D possibly being TRBD2 (5 bases). Between the trimmed V and J ends, which lost 1 base and 7 bases, there was a span of 14 bases. Germline V gene data show CDR1 as MGHRA and CDR2 as YSYEKL. There are 15 residues in the CDR3. CDR3 sequence (DNA): TGCGCCAGCAGCCAAGTAGGACTCCCGGGTAATGAGCAGTTCTTC. Its translation: CASSQVGLPGNEQFF.

V gene TRBV7-6 combines with J gene TRBJ2-1; 9 nucleotides line up with TRBD2. The V gene's germline CDR1 is SGHVS and CDR2 FNYEAQ. This CDR3 has 17 amino acids. The junction had 7 bases not matched to a gene; V was cut back by 4 bases and J by 0 bases. The CDR3 DNA follows: TGTGCCAGCAGCTCCCTGAGCGGGAGGACCTCCTACAATGAGCAGTTCTTC. This translates into CASSSLSGRTSYNEQFF.

This sequence joins TRBV9 and TRBJ2-5; 8 positions agree with TRBD2. The CDR3 sequence is 16 residues long. CDR1 and CDR2 from the germline V gene are SGDLS and YYNGEE. V shed 0 bases, J shed 0 bases, and the junction held 4 bases outside the gene matches. CDR3 DNA: TGTGCCAGCAGCGTAGCACTAGCGGAAAACCAAGAGACCCAGTACTTC. It is translated as CASSVALAENQETQYF.

The chain uses TRBV18 and TRBJ1-1, with TRBD1 matching 8 bases. Germline lookup yields CDR1 KGHSH and CDR2 LQKENI. This CDR3 has 18 amino acids. The junction had 12 bases not matched to a gene; V was cut back by 3 bases and J by 0 bases. In nucleotides, the CDR3 is TGTGCCAGCTCACCCCCGCCCGACAGGGGAAATATGAACACTGAAGCTTTCTTT. It codes for CASSPPPDRGNMNTEAFF.

V usage is TRBV10-2 and J usage is TRBJ2-3; unclear D gene. This CDR3 is 12 amino acids long. Trimming cost V 6 bases and J 4 bases, with 8 bases left between them. Germline CDR1 is WSHSY and CDR2 is SAAADI. CDR3 in amino acids: CASSPLADTQYF. The CDR3 coding sequence is TGCGCCAGCAGCCCCCTCGCAGATACGCAGTATTTT.